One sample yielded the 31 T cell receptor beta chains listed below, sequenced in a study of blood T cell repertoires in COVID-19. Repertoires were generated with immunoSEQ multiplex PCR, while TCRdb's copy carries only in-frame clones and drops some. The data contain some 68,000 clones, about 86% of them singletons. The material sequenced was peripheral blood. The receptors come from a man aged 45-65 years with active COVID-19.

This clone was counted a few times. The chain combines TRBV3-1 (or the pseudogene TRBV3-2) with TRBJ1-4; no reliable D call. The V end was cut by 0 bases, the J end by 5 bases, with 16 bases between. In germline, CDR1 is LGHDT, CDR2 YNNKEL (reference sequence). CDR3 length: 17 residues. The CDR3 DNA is TGTGCCAGCAGCCAAGACCTTAAGCGGGGTTTGAATGAAAAACTGTTTTTT. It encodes CASSQDLKRGLNEKLFF.

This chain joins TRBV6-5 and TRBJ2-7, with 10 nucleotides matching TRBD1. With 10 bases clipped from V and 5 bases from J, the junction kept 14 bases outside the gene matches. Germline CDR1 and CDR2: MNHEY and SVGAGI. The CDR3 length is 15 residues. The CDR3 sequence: CATHRETGGYDEQYF. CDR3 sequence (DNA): TGTGCCACCCACAGAGAGACAGGGGGCTACGACGAGCAGTACTTC.

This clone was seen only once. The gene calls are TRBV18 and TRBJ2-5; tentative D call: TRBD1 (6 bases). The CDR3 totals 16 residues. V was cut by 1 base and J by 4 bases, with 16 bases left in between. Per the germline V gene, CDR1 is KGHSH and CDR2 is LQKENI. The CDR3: CASSPLLGQLIETQYF. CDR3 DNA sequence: TGTGCCAGCTCACCACTTTTAGGACAGTTGATAGAGACCCAGTACTTC.

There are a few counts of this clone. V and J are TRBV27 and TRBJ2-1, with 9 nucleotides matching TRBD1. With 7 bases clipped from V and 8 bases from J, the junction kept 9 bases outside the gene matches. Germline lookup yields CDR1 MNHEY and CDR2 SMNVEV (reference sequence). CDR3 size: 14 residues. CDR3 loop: CASIGQGRTDEQFF. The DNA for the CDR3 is TGTGCCAGCATCGGACAGGGGCGGACGGATGAGCAGTTCTTC.

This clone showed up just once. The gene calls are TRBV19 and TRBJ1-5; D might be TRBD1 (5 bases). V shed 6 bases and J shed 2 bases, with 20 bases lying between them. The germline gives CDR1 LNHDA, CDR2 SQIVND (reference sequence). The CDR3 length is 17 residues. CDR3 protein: CASSLVEGMMGNQPQHF. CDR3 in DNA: TGTGCCAGTAGCCTTGTGGAGGGGATGATGGGCAATCAGCCCCAGCATTTT.

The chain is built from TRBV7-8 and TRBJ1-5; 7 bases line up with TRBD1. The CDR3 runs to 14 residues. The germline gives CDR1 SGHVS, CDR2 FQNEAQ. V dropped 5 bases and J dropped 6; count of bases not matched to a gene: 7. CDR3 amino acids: CASSETGRGQPQHF. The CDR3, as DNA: TGTGCCAGCAGCGAGACAGGGAGAGGTCAGCCCCAGCATTTT. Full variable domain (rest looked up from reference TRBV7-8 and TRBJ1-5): GAGVSQSPRYKVAKRGQDVALRCDPISGHVSLFWYQQALGQGPEFLTYFQNEAQLDKSGLPSDRFFAERPEGSVSTLKIQRTQQEDSAVYLCASSETGRGQPQHFGDGTRLSIL.

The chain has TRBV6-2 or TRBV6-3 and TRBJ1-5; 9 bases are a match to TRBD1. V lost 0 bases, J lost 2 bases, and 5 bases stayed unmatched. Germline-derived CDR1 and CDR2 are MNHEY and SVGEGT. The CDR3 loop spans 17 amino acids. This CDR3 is CASSYSKQGAGNQPQHF. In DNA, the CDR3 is TGTGCCAGCAGTTACTCGAAACAGGGGGCTGGCAATCAGCCCCAGCATTTT.

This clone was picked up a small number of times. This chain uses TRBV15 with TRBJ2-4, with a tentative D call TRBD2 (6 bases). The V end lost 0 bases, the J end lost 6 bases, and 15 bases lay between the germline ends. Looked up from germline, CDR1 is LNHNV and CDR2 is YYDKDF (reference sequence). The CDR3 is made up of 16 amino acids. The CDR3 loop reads CATSRDYRGSGNIQYF. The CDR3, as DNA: TGTGCCACCAGCAGAGATTACCGGGGGTCGGGAAACATTCAGTACTTC.

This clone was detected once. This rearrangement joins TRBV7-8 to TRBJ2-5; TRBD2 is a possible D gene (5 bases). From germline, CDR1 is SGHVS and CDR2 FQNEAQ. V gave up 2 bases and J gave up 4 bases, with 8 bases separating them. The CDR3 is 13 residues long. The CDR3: CASSLSLGETQYF. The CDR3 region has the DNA TGTGCCAGCAGCTTATCACTAGGAGAGACCCAGTACTTC. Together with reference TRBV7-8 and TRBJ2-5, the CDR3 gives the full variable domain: GAGVSQSPRYKVAKRGQDVALRCDPISGHVSLFWYQQALGQGPEFLTYFQNEAQLDKSGLPSDRFFAERPEGSVSTLKIQRTQQEDSAVYLCASSLSLGETQYFGPGTRLLVL.

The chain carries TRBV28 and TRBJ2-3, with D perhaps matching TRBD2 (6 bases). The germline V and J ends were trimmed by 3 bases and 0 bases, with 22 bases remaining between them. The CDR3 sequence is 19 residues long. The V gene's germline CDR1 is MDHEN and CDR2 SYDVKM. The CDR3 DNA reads TGTGCCAGCAGTTTCCCGGCGGTTTGGGCGGGACTCAGCACAGATACGCAGTATTTT. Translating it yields CASSFPAVWAGLSTDTQYF.

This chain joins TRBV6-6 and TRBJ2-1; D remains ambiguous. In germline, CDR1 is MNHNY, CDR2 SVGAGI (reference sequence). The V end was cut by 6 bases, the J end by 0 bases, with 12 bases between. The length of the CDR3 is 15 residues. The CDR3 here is CASSRESSSYNEQFF. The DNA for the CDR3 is TGTGCCAGCAGCCGAGAGTCAAGCTCCTACAATGAGCAGTTCTTC.

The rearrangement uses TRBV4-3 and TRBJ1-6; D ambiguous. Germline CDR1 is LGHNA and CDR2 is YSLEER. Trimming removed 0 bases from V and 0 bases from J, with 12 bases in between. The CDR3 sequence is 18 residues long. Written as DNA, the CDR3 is TGCGCCAGCAGCCAAGAACGCCTGGCTAGCTCCTATAATTCACCCCTCCACTTT. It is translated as CASSQERLASSYNSPLHF.

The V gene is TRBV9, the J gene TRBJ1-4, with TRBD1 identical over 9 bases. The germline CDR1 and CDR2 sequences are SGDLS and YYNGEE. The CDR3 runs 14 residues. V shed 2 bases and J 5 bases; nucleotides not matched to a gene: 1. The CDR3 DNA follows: TGTGCCAGCAGCGTTGGACAGGGGAATGAAAAACTGTTTTTT. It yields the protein CASSVGQGNEKLFF.

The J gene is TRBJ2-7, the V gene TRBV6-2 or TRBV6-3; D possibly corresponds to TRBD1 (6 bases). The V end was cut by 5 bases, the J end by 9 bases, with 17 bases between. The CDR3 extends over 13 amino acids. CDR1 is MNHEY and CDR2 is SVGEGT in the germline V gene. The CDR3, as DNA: TGTGCCAGCAGTCCAGGACAGCCCTTAGGGCAGTACTTC. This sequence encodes CASSPGQPLGQYF.

The CDR3 here is CASSPRLAGTYEQYF. CDR3 in DNA: TGTGCCAGCTCACCTAGACTAGCGGGAACCTACGAGCAGTACTTC. This chain links TRBV18 with TRBJ2-7, with 11 positions matching TRBD2. The V gene's germline CDR1 is KGHSH and CDR2 LQKENI. This CDR3 is built from 15 residues. The V gene end was trimmed by 3 bases and the J gene end by 2 bases; junction bases not matched to a gene: 3.

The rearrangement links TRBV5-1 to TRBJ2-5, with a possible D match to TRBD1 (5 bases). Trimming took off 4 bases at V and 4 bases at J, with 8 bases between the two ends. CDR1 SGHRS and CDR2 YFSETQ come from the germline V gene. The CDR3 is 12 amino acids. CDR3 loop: CASSGGAETQYF. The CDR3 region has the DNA TGCGCCAGCAGCGGTGGGGCAGAGACCCAGTACTTC. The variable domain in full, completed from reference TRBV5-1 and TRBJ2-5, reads KAGVTQTPRYLIKTRGQQVTLSCSPISGHRSVSWYQQTPGQGLQFLFEYFSETQRNKGNFPGRFSGRQFSNSRSEMNVSTLELGDSALYLCASSGGAETQYFGPGTRLLVL.

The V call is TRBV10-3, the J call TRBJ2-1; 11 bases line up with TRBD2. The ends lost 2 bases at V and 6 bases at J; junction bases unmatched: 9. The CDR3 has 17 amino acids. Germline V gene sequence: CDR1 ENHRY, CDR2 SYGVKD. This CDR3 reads CAISEATSGSSSNEQFF. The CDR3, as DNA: TGTGCCATCAGTGAGGCCACTAGCGGGAGTTCGAGCAATGAGCAGTTCTTC.

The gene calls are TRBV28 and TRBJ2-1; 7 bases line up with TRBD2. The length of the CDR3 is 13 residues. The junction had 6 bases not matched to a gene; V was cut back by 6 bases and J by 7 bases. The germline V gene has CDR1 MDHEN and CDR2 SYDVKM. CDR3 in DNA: TGTGCCAGCAGACTGACTAGCTTGAATGAGCAGTTCTTC. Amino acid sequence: CASRLTSLNEQFF. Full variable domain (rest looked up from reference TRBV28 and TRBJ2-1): DVKVTQSSRYLVKRTGEKVFLECVQDMDHENMFWYRQDPGLGLRLIYFSYDVKMKEKGDIPEGYSVSREKKERFSLILESASTNQTSMYLCASRLTSLNEQFFGPGTRLTVL.

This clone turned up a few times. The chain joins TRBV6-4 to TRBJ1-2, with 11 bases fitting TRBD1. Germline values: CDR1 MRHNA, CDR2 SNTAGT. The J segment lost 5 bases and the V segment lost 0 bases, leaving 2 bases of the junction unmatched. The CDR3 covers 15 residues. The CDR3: CASSDSGDRGYGYTF. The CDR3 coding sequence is TGTGCCAGCAGTGACTCAGGGGACAGGGGGTATGGCTACACCTTC.

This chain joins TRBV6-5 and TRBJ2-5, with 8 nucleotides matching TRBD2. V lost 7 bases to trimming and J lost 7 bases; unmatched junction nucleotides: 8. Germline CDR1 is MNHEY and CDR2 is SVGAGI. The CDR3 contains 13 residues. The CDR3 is CASKGAGGRTQYF. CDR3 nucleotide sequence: TGTGCCAGCAAGGGCGCGGGAGGAAGGACCCAGTACTTC.

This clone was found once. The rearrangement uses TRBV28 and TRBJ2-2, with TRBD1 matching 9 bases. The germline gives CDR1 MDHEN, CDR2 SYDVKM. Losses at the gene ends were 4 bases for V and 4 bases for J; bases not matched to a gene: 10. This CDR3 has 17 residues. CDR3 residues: CASSSAGTGSVTGELFF. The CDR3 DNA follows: TGTGCCAGCAGTTCTGCCGGGACAGGGAGTGTCACCGGGGAGCTGTTTTTT.

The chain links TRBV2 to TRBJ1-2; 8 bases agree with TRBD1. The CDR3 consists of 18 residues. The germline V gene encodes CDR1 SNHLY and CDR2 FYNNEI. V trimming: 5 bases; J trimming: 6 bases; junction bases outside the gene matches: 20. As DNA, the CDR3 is TGTGCCAGCAGTCCCCCTTCTCAATGGACAGGGACGGAACATGGCTACACCTTC. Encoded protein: CASSPPSQWTGTEHGYTF.

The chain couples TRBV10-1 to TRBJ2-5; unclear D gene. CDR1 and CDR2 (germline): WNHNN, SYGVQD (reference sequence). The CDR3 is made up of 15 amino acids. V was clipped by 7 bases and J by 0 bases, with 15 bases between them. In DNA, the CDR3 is TGCGCCAGCAACATCAGTACTAACTACCAAGAGACCCAGTACTTC. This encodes CASNISTNYQETQYF.

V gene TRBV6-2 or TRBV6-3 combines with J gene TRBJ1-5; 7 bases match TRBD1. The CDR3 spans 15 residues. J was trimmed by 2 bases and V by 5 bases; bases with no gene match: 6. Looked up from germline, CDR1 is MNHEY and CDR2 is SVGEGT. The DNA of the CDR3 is TGTGCCAGCAGTCGTACAGGACAGGGCAATCAGCCCCAGCATTTT. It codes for CASSRTGQGNQPQHF.

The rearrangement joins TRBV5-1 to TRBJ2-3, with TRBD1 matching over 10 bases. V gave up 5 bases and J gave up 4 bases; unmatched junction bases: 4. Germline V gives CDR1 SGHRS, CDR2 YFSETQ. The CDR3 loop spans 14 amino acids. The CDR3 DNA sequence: TGCGCCAGCAGGATGACAGGGGGCGCAGATACGCAGTATTTT. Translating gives CASRMTGGADTQYF.

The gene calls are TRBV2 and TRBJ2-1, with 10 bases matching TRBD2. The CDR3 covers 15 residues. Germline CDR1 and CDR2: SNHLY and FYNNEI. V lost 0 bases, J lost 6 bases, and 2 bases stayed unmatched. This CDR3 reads CASSEALAGANEQFF. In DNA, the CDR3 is TGTGCCAGCAGTGAAGCCCTAGCGGGGGCCAATGAGCAGTTCTTC.

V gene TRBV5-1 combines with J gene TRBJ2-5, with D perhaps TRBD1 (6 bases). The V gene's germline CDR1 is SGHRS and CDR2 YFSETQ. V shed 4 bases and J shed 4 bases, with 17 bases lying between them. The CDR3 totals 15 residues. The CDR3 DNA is TGCGCCAGCAGCCCTAAGGACAGCCAGCGAGAGACCCAGTACTTC. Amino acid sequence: CASSPKDSQRETQYF.

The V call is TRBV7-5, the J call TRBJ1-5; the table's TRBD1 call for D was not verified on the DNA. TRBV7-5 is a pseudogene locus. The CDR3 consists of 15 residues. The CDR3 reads CARSLAGTGGASQHF. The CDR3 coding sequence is TGTGCCAGAAGCTTAGCCGGGACAGGGGGCGCGTCCCAGCATTTT.

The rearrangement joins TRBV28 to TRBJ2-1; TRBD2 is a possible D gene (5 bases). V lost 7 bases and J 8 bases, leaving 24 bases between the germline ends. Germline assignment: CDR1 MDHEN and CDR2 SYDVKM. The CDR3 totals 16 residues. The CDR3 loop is CASIPTGVVAIYEQFF. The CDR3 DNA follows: TGTGCCAGCATTCCCACCGGGGTGGTAGCGATATATGAGCAGTTCTTC.

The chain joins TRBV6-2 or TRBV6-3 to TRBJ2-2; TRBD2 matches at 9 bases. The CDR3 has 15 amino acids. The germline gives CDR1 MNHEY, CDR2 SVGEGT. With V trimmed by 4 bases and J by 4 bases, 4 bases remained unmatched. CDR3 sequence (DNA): TGTGCCAGCAGTTCTAGCGGGGCGGGCACCGGGGAGCTGTTTTTT. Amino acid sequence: CASSSSGAGTGELFF.

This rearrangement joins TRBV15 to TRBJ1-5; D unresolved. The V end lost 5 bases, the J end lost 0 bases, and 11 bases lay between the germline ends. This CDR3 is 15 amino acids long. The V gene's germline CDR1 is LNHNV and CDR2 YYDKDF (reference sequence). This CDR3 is CATSSSGYSNQPQHF. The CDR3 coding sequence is TGTGCCACCAGCTCCTCAGGATATAGCAATCAGCCCCAGCATTTT.